A selection of T cell receptor beta chains follows, all from one sample in a study of shared clonotypes between healthy human individuals. The protocol was immunoSEQ multiplex PCR, while the TCRdb copy is restricted to in-frame clones and leaves out a portion. The sample carries 2 million or so clones, 90% to 95% recorded once. Sequenced material: naive CD4+ T cells sorted from blood. These receptors were collected from a young man in good health. CDR3s include the opening cysteine and the closing phenylalanine or tryptophan.

TRBV18	TRBJ1-5	CASSPAGQGGKPQHF
TRBV7-2	TRBJ2-5	CASSPHGETQYF
TRBV30	TRBJ2-1	CAWSRLANEQFF
TRBV2	TRBJ1-5	CASSEQWGFLGNQPQHF
TRBV2	TRBJ2-2	CAIPSEWQLNTGELFF
TRBV30	TRBJ2-5	CAWSRRNGETQYF
TRBV11-3	TRBJ1-1	CASSLSMQTEAFF
TRBV6-6	TRBJ2-6	CASSSRGSGANVLTF
TRBV5-1	TRBJ2-5	CASHLESTGGGKTQYF
TRBV29-1	TRBJ1-1	CSALGDTNTEAFF
TRBV2	TRBJ2-5	CASSGQTGGQETQYF
TRBV28	TRBJ2-5	CASRAGQGDPETQYF
TRBV4-1	TRBJ2-5	CASSQVRGQGTVKTQYF
TRBV28	TRBJ1-1	CAIEMSRTIGTEAFF
TRBV9	TRBJ2-7	CAGIDRTAYEQYF
TRBV2	TRBJ2-1	CARTGTSGPVSYNEQFF
TRBV12-5	TRBJ2-3	CASGPGRTSTDTQYF